Shown below are 29 T cell receptor beta chains from a single sample sequenced in a study of shared clonotypes between healthy human individuals. Sequencing was performed with immunoSEQ multiplex PCR; in TCRdb, only in-frame clones are kept and a portion is missing. This table has around 700,000 clones, about two thirds appearing once. Sample: memory CD4+ T cells sorted from blood. Subset specified: CD45RA-negative fraction. The source of these receptors is a woman aged 25 to 45 in good health.

The chain is built from TRBV28 and TRBJ2-1; no firm D call. CDR3 size: 17 residues. The V and J ends lost 5 bases and 0 bases respectively, with 17 bases between them. Germline CDR1 reads MDHEN; CDR2 reads SYDVKM. CDR3 sequence: CASSRPQSLSSYNEQFF. CDR3 DNA: TGTGCCAGCAGTCGACCCCAAAGCCTTAGCTCCTACAATGAGCAGTTCTTC.

This clone was observed a few times. CDR3 coding DNA: TGTGCCAGCAGCCGGGACAGCCTCGGCAATCAGCCCCAGCATTTT. Its protein product is CASSRDSLGNQPQHF. The genes are TRBV7-2 and TRBJ1-5; 7 nucleotides align to TRBD1. V dropped 5 bases and J dropped 2; count of bases not matched to a gene: 6. The germline gives CDR1 SGHTA, CDR2 FQGNSA. The CDR3 runs 15 residues.

To note about this clone: A far larger clone lies a single base away; this is likely a read error. Other DNA sequences in this specimen translate into the identical CDR3. This chain uses TRBV4-1 with TRBJ1-1; D gene ambiguous. The CDR3 has 14 residues. The V gene's germline CDR1 is MGHRA and CDR2 YSYEKL. The V end lost 2 bases, the J end lost 0 bases, and 7 bases lay between the germline ends. The CDR3 bases are TGCGCCAGCAGCCAAACACAGATGAACACTGAAGCTTTCTTT. Protein product: CASSQTQMNTEAFF.

This clone came up a few times. The chain links TRBV28 to TRBJ1-5, with D unclear. Trimming took 5 bases from V and 2 from J, leaving 13 bases between them. CDR1 is MDHEN, CDR2 SYDVKM, per germline. This CDR3 contains 15 residues. The CDR3 nucleotides are TGTGCCAGCAGTCCGCCGGGGATTGGCAATCAGCCCCAGCATTTT. Protein product: CASSPPGIGNQPQHF. Full variable domain (remainder filled in from reference TRBV28 and TRBJ1-5): DVKVTQSSRYLVKRTGEKVFLECVQDMDHENMFWYRQDPGLGLRLIYFSYDVKMKEKGDIPEGYSVSREKKERFSLILESASTNQTSMYLCASSPPGIGNQPQHFGDGTRLSIL.

The chain employs TRBV7-2 and TRBJ2-2, with D tentatively TRBD2 (6 bases). Trimming cost V 5 bases and J 2 bases, with 18 bases left between them. Per germline, CDR1 SGHTA and CDR2 FQGNSA. The CDR3 loop spans 17 amino acids. Written as DNA, the CDR3 is TGTGCCAGCAGCCCCCCTGGGCTAGCGACCAACACCGGGGAGCTGTTTTTT. This gives the protein CASSPPGLATNTGELFF.

A few counts support this clone. This chain connects TRBV5-4 to TRBJ2-3, with 11 positions matching TRBD2. Per the germline V gene, CDR1 is SGHNT and CDR2 is YYREEE (reference sequence). The CDR3 contains 15 residues. V was pared by 6 bases and J by 3 bases, with 6 bases of the junction left unmatched. CDR3 protein: CASTLAGGETDTQYF. In DNA form, the CDR3 reads TGTGCCAGCACCTTAGCGGGAGGGGAAACAGATACGCAGTATTTT.

The chain joins TRBV2 to TRBJ1-1; D is ambiguous. CDR3 length: 11 amino acids. Germline V gene lookup returns CDR1 SNHLY and CDR2 FYNNEI. Trimming shortened V by 7 bases and J by 7 bases, and 10 bases separated the two germline ends. The CDR3 is CASIGENEAFF. For the CDR3, the DNA is TGTGCCAGCATCGGAGAGAATGAAGCTTTCTTT.

V gene TRBV7-9 combines with J gene TRBJ2-6, with unresolved D. Germline CDR1 SEHNR, CDR2 FQNEAQ (reference sequence). This CDR3 region has 17 residues. V lost 4 bases, J lost 0 bases, and 13 bases lay in between. This CDR3 is CASSSIGRSSGANVLTF. CDR3 sequence (DNA): TGTGCCAGCAGCTCCATCGGACGGAGCTCTGGGGCCAACGTCCTGACTTTC.

This clone has at least ten counts. The rearrangement uses TRBV7-9 and TRBJ2-7, with a possible D match to TRBD2 (5 bases). The CDR3 is made up of 15 amino acids. Trimming took off 4 bases at V and 5 bases at J, with 18 bases between the two ends. Germline V gene sequence: CDR1 SEHNR, CDR2 FQNEAQ (reference sequence). CDR3 nucleotides: TGTGCCAGCAGCTCCGACGGGGTGCTGGGTAACGAGCAGTACTTC. Protein: CASSSDGVLGNEQYF. The whole variable domain, filled in from reference TRBV7-9 and TRBJ2-7, reads DTGVSQNPRHKITKRGQNVTFRCDPISEHNRLYWYRQTLGQGPEFLTYFQNEAQLEKSRLLSDRFSAERPKGSFSTLEIQRTEQGDSAMYLCASSSDGVLGNEQYFGPGTRLTVT.

The chain uses TRBV10-3 and TRBJ2-2, with D possibly being TRBD2 (7 bases). The germline V gene has CDR1 ENHRY and CDR2 SYGVKD. V lost 10 bases, J lost 4 bases, and 16 bases lay in between. The CDR3 is 14 residues long. This CDR3 is CATKGGVGTGELFF. CDR3 DNA sequence: TGTGCCACCAAAGGGGGGGTTGGCACCGGGGAGCTGTTTTTT.

The chain links TRBV11-2 to TRBJ1-1; tentative D call: TRBD1 (6 bases). The V gene lost 3 bases and the J gene lost 0 bases, with 11 bases spanning the gap. CDR1 is SGHAT and CDR2 is FQNNGV in the germline V gene. The CDR3 contains 15 residues. The CDR3: CASSLDRRMNTEAFF. CDR3 bases: TGTGCCAGCAGCTTGGACAGACGTATGAACACTGAAGCTTTCTTT.

The chain is built from TRBV28 and TRBJ2-7; D possibly corresponds to TRBD2 (6 bases). CDR3 size: 15 residues. Looked up from germline, CDR1 is MDHEN and CDR2 is SYDVKM. Trimming stripped 7 bases from V and 7 bases from J, with 23 bases between. This CDR3 is CASTNGGTPFSEQYF. CDR3 sequence (DNA): TGTGCCAGCACCAATGGGGGGACCCCCTTTAGTGAGCAGTACTTC.

The V gene is TRBV6-4, the J gene TRBJ2-3; D may be TRBD2 (7 bases). This CDR3 comprises 16 residues. Germline V gives CDR1 MRHNA, CDR2 SNTAGT. The V gene lost 4 bases and the J gene lost 0 bases, with 14 bases spanning the gap. CDR3 sequence (DNA): TGTGCCAGCAGTGCCCGGGGGCGGGGGAGCACAGATACGCAGTATTTT. This sequence encodes CASSARGRGSTDTQYF.

In regard to this clone: One base away lies a much larger clone, so this may be a sequencing read error. The chain is built from TRBV4-1 and TRBJ2-1; 11 bases fit TRBD2. Per germline, CDR1 MGHRA and CDR2 YSYEKL. The ends lost 4 bases at V and 7 bases at J; junction bases unmatched: 12. This CDR3 is 17 amino acids long. The CDR3 is CASSREVTSGNGNEQFF. Here the CDR3 DNA reads TGCGCCAGCAGCCGAGAAGTGACTAGCGGGAACGGTAATGAGCAGTTCTTC.

This clone turned up a few times. The chain links TRBV28 to TRBJ2-7, with D possibly matching TRBD1 (5 bases). Trimming took off 6 bases at V and 1 base at J, with 10 bases between the two ends. The CDR3 consists of 13 residues. Germline V gene lookup returns CDR1 MDHEN and CDR2 SYDVKM. The CDR3 DNA reads TGTGCCAGCAGGGAGACAGAGTCCTACGAGCAGTACTTC. Translated: CASRETESYEQYF.

J is TRBJ1-2 and V is TRBV5-1; D unresolved. This CDR3 contains 11 residues. Germline loops: CDR1 SGHRS, CDR2 YFSETQ. Deletions cut 4 bases from V and 7 bases from J, with 8 bases between. This CDR3 reads CASSRPPGYTF. The CDR3 region has the DNA TGCGCCAGCAGCCGCCCGCCTGGCTACACCTTC.

For this clone: Additional DNA sequences in this sample encode the identical CDR3. V gene TRBV28 combines with J gene TRBJ2-7, with 9 bases identical to TRBD1. Germline CDR1 reads MDHEN; CDR2 reads SYDVKM. J lost 3 bases, V lost 6 bases, and 0 bases had no gene match. The CDR3 runs to 12 residues. The CDR3 is CASRTGGYEQYF. In nucleotides, the CDR3 is TGTGCCAGCAGGACAGGGGGCTACGAGCAGTACTTC.

This clone was recorded a few times. This chain links TRBV7-8 with TRBJ2-7; D unclear. The CDR3 covers 13 residues. Germline V gives CDR1 SGHVS, CDR2 FQNEAQ. The V end was cut by 1 base, the J end by 3 bases, with 7 bases between. CDR3 loop: CASSLGTGYEQYF. CDR3 nucleotides: TGTGCCAGCAGCTTAGGGACGGGCTACGAGCAGTACTTC.

The rearrangement links TRBV9 to TRBJ2-5, with 10 nucleotides matching TRBD2. Germline CDR1 and CDR2: SGDLS and YYNGEE. The CDR3 sequence is 17 residues long. The junction had 10 bases not matched to a gene; V was cut back by 0 bases and J by 5 bases. The CDR3 sequence is CASSVGPSGSSLETQYF. CDR3 DNA: TGTGCCAGCAGCGTAGGTCCTAGCGGGAGCTCCCTTGAGACCCAGTACTTC.

The chain links TRBV7-8 to TRBJ1-5; 7 bases match TRBD1. J lost 9 bases, V lost 6 bases, and 11 bases had no gene match. The CDR3 is 14 amino acids. The germline V gene has CDR1 SGHVS and CDR2 FQNEAQ. The CDR3 nucleotides read TGTGCCAGCAGTCGGGGACAGAGCTTATTGCCCCAGCATTTT. Protein: CASSRGQSLLPQHF.

The J gene is TRBJ2-7, the V gene TRBV23-1; no clear D gene. TRBV23-1 is recorded as an ORF, its role being uncertain. The CDR3 totals 14 residues. Trimming cost V 2 bases and J 3 bases, with 11 bases left between them. CDR3 loop: CASSQLKNGYEQYF. CDR3 DNA sequence: TGCGCCAGCAGTCAACTGAAAAACGGCTACGAGCAGTACTTC.

The gene calls are TRBV7-9 and TRBJ2-1, with 9 bases identical to TRBD1. Germline-derived CDR1 and CDR2 are SEHNR and FQNEAQ (reference sequence). V trimming: 2 bases; J trimming: 8 bases; junction bases outside the gene matches: 7. This CDR3 contains 15 residues. The CDR3, as DNA: TGTGCCAGCAGCTTAACCGGGACAGGGCACGATGAGCAGTTCTTC. This sequence encodes CASSLTGTGHDEQFF.

The chain joins TRBV13 to TRBJ1-1; unclear D gene. The CDR3 has 12 residues. Germline CDR1 and CDR2: PRHDT and FYEKMQ (reference sequence). V was pared by 6 bases and J by 5 bases, with 10 bases between. The CDR3 loop is CASRLRWTEAFF. The CDR3 DNA sequence: TGTGCCAGCAGATTACGATGGACTGAAGCTTTCTTT.

The chain links TRBV11-2 to TRBJ2-5; 13 bases agree with TRBD2. This CDR3 has 16 residues. CDR1 SGHAT and CDR2 FQNNGV come from the germline V gene. The V gene end was trimmed by 5 bases and the J gene end by 5 bases; junction bases not matched to a gene: 8. CDR3 sequence reads: CASSGGLAGARETQYF. Here the CDR3 DNA reads TGTGCCAGCAGCGGAGGACTAGCGGGAGCTCGGGAGACCCAGTACTTC.

The chain carries TRBV5-4 and TRBJ1-1, with unresolved D. The CDR3 is 13 residues long. With 2 bases removed from V and 0 bases from J, the gap between germline ends came to 5 bases. The germline V gene has CDR1 SGHNT and CDR2 YYREEE (reference sequence). The CDR3 here is CASSFTLNTEAFF. In DNA, the CDR3 is TGTGCCAGCAGCTTCACCCTGAACACTGAAGCTTTCTTT.

The chain combines TRBV10-3 with TRBJ2-1; maybe TRBD2 (5 bases). Trimming took off 4 bases at V and 5 bases at J, with 12 bases between the two ends. Germline loops: CDR1 ENHRY, CDR2 SYGVKD. The CDR3 extends over 14 amino acids. CDR3 amino acids: CAISGGWANNEQFF. The CDR3 nucleotides are TGTGCCATCAGTGGAGGGTGGGCAAACAATGAGCAGTTCTTC.

The chain recombines TRBV5-1 with TRBJ2-7; 12 bases map to TRBD1. This CDR3 comprises 14 residues. V trimming: 3 bases; J trimming: 6 bases; junction bases outside the gene matches: 4. Germline CDR1 SGHRS, CDR2 YFSETQ. The CDR3 loop reads CASSSGTGGAEQYF. The CDR3 DNA is TGCGCCAGCAGCTCTGGGACAGGGGGCGCCGAGCAGTACTTC.

V and J are TRBV7-2 and TRBJ1-5; D gene uncertain. CDR1 SGHTA and CDR2 FQGNSA come from the germline V gene. There are 12 residues in the CDR3. The ends were cut back, 5 bases at V and 5 bases at J, with 7 bases in the middle. DNA for the CDR3: TGTGCCAGCAGCCCCGAGGATCAGCCCCAGCATTTT. Amino acids: CASSPEDQPQHF.

This chain joins TRBV5-4 and TRBJ2-5, with D possibly matching TRBD2 (6 bases). The V and J ends lost 4 bases and 5 bases respectively, with 21 bases between them. The CDR3 extends over 16 amino acids. Germline V gene data show CDR1 as SGHNT and CDR2 as YYREEE (reference sequence). CDR3 sequence reads: CASSDLKTSNLETQYF. In DNA, the CDR3 is TGTGCCAGCAGCGACCTAAAGACTAGTAATTTGGAGACCCAGTACTTC.